This T cell receptor (beta chain) was captured by sequencing in a study of T cells in Graves' hyperthyroidism and ophthalmopathy. Trimming pared 4 bases from V and 5 bases from J, leaving 18 bases between. The CDR3 contains 15 residues. CDR1 and CDR2 from the germline V gene are SQVTM and ANQGSEA. Study-level results: Ophthalmopathy was identified by the model a median about seven months ahead of onset.

RNA transcripts provided the source from which TCR beta CDR3 regions were amplified. During a first-round RT-PCR of the TCR CDR3, the HTBI primer set was used. TCRdb reprocessed the multiplex PCR reads via MiXCR and lists one record per CDR3 protein. This table holds hundreds of thousands of distinct CDR3 sequences, around 15% found once. Graves' hyperthyroidism is called stable when ophthalmopathy does not progress within 18 months. Exclusion of a patient resulted from uncontrolled infection, other autoimmune disease, pregnancy or lactation. From approximately 9.1 ml of fresh peripheral blood, PBMCs were isolated. As for this clonotype: Antigen unknown.

The clonotype comes from a woman aged 30 to 39 with Graves' hyperthyroidism. Material for sequencing was blood. The chain couples TRBV29-1 to TRBJ2-1; D tentatively fits TRBD1 or TRBD2 (6 bases each). The CDR3 is CSVGVVGGPHNEQFF. CDR3 coding DNA: TGCAGCGTTGGGGTGGTGGGGGGCCCCCACAATGAGCAGTTCTTC.